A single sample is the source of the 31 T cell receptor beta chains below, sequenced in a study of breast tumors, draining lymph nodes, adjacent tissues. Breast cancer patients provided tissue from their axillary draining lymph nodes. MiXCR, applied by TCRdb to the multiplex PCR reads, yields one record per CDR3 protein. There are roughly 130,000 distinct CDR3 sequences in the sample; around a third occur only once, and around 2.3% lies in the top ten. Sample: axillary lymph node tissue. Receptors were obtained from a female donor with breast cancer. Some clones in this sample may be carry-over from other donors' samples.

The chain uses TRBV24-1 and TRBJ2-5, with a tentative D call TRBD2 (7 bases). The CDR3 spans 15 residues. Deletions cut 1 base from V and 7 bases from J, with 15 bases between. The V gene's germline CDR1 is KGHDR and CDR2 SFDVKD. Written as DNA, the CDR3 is TGTGCCACCAGTGATTTAGGGGGGGAGGTGGGGACCCAGTACTTC. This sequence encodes CATSDLGGEVGTQYF.

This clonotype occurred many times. This CDR3 is CASSVQPSSYEQYF. The DNA of the CDR3 is TGCGCCAGCAGCGTCCAGCCTAGCTCCTACGAGCAGTACTTC. The chain combines TRBV5-1 with TRBJ2-7; D call uncertain. V was pared by 4 bases and J by 0 bases, with 11 bases between. The germline gives CDR1 SGHRS, CDR2 YFSETQ. The CDR3 totals 14 residues. The entire variable domain, with the rest obtained from reference TRBV5-1 and TRBJ2-7, is as follows: KAGVTQTPRYLIKTRGQQVTLSCSPISGHRSVSWYQQTPGQGLQFLFEYFSETQRNKGNFPGRFSGRQFSNSRSEMNVSTLELGDSALYLCASSVQPSSYEQYFGPGTRLTVT.

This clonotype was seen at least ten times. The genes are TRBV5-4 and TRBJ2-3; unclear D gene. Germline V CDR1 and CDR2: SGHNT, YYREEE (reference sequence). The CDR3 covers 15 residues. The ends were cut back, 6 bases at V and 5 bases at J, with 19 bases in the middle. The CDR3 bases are TGTGCCAGCATCCAAAGCCCCTCCCCAGAAGATACGCAGTATTTT. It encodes CASIQSPSPEDTQYF.

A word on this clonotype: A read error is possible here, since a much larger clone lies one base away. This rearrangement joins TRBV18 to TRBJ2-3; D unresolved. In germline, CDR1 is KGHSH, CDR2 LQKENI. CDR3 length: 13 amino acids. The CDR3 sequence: CASAPSLGDTQYF. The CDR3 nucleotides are TGTGCCAGCGCACCAAGTCTTGGAGATACGCAGTATTTT. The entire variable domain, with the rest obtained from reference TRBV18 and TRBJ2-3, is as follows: NAGVMQNPRHLVRRRGQEARLRCSPMKGHSHVYWYRQLPEEGLKFMVYLQKENIIDESGMPKERFSAEFPKEGPSILRIQQVVRGDSAAYFCASAPSLGDTQYFGPGTRLTVL.

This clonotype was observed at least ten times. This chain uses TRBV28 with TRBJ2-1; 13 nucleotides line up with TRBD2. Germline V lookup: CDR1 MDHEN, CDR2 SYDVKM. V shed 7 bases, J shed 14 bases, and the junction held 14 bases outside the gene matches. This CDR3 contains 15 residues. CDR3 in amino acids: CASTNTATSGGREFF. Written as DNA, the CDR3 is TGTGCCAGCACCAACACAGCGACTAGCGGGGGGAGAGAGTTCTTC.

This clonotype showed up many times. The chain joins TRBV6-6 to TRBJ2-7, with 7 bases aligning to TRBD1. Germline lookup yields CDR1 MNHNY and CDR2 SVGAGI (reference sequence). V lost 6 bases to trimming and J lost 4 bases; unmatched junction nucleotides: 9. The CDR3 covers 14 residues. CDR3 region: CASSRQGRLYEQYF. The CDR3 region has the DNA TGTGCCAGCAGCCGACAGGGAAGATTATACGAGCAGTACTTC.

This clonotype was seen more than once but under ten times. The chain's CDR3 is CAATAQENTEAFF. CDR3 sequence (DNA): TGCGCCGCGACGGCCCAGGAAAACACTGAAGCTTTCTTT. The chain carries TRBV10-2 and TRBJ1-1; D remains ambiguous. The V end lost 11 bases, the J end lost 2 bases, and 15 bases lay between the germline ends. Per the germline V gene, CDR1 is WSHSY and CDR2 is SAAADI. The CDR3 runs to 13 residues.

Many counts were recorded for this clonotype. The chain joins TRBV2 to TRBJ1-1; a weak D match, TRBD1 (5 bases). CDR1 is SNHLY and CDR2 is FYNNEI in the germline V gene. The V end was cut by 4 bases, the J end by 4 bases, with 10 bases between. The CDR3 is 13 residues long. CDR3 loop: CASSAMGGTEAFF. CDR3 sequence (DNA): TGTGCCAGCAGTGCGATGGGGGGCACTGAAGCTTTCTTT.

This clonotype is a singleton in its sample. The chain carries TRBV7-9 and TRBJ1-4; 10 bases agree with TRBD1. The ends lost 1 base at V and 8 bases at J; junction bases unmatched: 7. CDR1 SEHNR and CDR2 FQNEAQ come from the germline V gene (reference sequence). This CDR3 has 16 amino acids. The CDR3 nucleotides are TGTGCCAGCAGCTTAGTTAGCGGGGACAGGGGCGAAAAACTGTTTTTT. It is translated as CASSLVSGDRGEKLFF.

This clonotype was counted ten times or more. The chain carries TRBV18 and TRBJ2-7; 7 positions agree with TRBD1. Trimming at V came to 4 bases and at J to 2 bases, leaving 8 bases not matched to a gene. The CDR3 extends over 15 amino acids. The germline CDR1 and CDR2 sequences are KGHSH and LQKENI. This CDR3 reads CASSLSRTGAYEQYF. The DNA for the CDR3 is TGTGCCAGCTCACTATCTCGGACAGGAGCCTACGAGCAGTACTTC.

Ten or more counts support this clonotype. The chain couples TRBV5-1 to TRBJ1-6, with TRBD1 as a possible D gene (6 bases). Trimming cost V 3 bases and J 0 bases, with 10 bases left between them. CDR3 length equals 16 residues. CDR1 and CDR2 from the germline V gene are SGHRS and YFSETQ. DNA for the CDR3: TGCGCCAGCAGCTCAGGGGACCCCTCCTATAATTCACCCCTCCACTTT. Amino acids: CASSSGDPSYNSPLHF.

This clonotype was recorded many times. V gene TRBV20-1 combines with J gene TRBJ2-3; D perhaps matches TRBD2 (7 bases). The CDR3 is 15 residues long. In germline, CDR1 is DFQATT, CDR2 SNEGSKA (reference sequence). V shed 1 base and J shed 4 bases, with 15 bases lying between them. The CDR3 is CSARAFRGAADTQYF. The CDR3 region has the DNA TGCAGTGCTAGAGCCTTTCGGGGGGCAGCAGATACGCAGTATTTT.

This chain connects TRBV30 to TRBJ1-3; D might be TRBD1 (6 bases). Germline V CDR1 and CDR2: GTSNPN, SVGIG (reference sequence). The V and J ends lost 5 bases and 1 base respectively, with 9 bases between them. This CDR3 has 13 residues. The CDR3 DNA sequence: TGTGCCTGGGCAGGGGTGTCTGGAAACACCATATATTTT. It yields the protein CAWAGVSGNTIYF.

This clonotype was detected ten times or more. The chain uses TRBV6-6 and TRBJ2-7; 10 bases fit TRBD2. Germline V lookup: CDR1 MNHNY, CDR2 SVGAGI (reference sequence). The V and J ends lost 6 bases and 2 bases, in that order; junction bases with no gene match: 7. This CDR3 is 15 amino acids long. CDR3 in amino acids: CASSSIAGGPYEQYF. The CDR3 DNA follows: TGTGCCAGCAGCTCAATAGCGGGGGGACCCTACGAGCAGTACTTC.

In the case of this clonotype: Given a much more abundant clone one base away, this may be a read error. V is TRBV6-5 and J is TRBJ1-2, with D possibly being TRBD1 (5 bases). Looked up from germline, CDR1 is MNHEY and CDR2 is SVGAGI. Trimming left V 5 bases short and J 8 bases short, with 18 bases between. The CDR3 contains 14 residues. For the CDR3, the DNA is TGTGCCAGCAGTCCCTCGCCGGCAGGGAAAGGCTACACCTTC. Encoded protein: CASSPSPAGKGYTF.

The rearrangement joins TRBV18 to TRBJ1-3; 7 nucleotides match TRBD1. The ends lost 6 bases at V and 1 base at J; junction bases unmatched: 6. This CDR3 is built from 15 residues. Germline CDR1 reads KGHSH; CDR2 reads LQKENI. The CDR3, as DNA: TGTGCCAGCTCCCAAGGGACAGAGTCTGGAAACACCATATATTTT. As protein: CASSQGTESGNTIYF.

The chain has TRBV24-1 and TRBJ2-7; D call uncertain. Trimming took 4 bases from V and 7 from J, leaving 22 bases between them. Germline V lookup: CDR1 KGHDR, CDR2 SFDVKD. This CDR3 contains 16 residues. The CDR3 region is CATSDNLPSVVGEQYF. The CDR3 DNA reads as TGTGCCACCAGTGACAATCTGCCTTCCGTAGTGGGAGAGCAGTACTTC.

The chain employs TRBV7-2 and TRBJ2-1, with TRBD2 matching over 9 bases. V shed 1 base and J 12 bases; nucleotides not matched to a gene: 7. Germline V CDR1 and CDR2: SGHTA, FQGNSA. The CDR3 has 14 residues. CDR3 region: CASSLGAGGGMQFF. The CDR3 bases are TGTGCCAGCAGCTTAGGGGCGGGGGGGGGAATGCAGTTCTTC.

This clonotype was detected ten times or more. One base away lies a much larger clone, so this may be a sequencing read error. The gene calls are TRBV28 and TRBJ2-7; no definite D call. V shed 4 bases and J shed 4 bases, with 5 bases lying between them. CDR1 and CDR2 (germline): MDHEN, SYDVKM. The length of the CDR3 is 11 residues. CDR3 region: CASSSHYEQYF. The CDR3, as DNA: TGTGCCAGCAGTTCCCATTACGAGCAGTACTTC. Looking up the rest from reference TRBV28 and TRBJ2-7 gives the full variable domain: DVKVTQSSRYLVKRTGEKVFLECVQDMDHENMFWYRQDPGLGLRLIYFSYDVKMKEKGDIPEGYSVSREKKERFSLILESASTNQTSMYLCASSSHYEQYFGPGTRLTVT.

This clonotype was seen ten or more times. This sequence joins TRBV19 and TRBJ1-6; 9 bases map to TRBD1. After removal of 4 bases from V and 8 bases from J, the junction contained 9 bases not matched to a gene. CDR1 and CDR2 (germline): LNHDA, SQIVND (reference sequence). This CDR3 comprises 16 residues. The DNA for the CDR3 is TGTGCCAGTAGTACCCGAAAGACAGGGGGGCATTCACCCCTCCACTTT. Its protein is CASSTRKTGGHSPLHF.

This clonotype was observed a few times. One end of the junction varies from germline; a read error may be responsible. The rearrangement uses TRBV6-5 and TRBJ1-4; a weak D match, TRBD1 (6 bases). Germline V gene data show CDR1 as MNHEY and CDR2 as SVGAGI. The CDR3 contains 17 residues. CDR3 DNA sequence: TGTGCCAGCAGTCACTCGTTAGCCAGCGGGGGGGGCGCAAAGCTGTTTTTT. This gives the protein CASSHSLASGGGAKLFF.

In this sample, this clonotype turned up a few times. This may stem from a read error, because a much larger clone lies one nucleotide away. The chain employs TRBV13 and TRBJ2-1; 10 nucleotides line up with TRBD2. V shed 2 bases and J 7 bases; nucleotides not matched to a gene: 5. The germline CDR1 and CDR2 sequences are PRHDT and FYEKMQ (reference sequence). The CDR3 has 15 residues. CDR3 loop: CASSLLSGGPNEQFF. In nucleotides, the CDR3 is TGTGCCAGCAGCTTACTTAGCGGGGGGCCAAATGAGCAGTTCTTC.

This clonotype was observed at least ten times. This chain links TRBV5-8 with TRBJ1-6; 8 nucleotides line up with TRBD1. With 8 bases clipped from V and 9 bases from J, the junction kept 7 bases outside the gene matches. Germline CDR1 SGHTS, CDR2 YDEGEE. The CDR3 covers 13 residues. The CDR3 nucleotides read TGTGCCAGTGGACGGCAGGGGGCTTCACCCCTCCACTTT. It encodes CASGRQGASPLHF.

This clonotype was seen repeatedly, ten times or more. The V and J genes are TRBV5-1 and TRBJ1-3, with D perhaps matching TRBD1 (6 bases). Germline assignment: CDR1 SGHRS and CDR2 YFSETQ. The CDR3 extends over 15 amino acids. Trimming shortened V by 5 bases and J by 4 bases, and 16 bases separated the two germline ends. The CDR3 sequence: CASRKNTGWGNTIYF. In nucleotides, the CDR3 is TGCGCCAGCAGAAAGAACACAGGGTGGGGAAACACCATATATTTT.

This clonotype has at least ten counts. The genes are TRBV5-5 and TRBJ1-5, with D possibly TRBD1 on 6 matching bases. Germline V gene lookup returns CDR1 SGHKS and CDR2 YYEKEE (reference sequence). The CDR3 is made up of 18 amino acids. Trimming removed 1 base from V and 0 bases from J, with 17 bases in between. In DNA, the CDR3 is TGTGCCAGCAGCTTGCAATCGGGGGGGGCCTATAGCAATCAGCCCCAGCATTTT. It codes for CASSLQSGGAYSNQPQHF.

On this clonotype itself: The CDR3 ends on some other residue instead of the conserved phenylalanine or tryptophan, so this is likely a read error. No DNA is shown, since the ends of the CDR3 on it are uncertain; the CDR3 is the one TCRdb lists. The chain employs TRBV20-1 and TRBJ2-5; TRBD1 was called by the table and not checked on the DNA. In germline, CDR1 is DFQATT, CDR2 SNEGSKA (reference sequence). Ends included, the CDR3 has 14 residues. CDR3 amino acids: CSARPSTENTPSTS.

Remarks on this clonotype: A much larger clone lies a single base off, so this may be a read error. The CDR3 nucleotides read TGTGCCAGCAGCGCACAGGGTAGCGAAGAGACCCAGTCCGTC. Translation: CASSAQGSEETQSV. The chain recombines TRBV9 with TRBJ2-7, with D tentatively TRBD1 (6 bases). The germline CDR1 and CDR2 sequences are SGDLS and YYNGEE. The CDR3 loop spans 14 amino acids.

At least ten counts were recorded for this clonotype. CDR3 region: CASTSKADTQYF. The CDR3 DNA is TGTGCCAGCACCTCCAAGGCAGATACGCAGTATTTT. The V gene is TRBV2, the J gene TRBJ2-3, with D uncertain. The germline gives CDR1 SNHLY, CDR2 FYNNEI. V was pared by 7 bases and J by 4 bases, with 9 bases between. The CDR3 extends over 12 amino acids.

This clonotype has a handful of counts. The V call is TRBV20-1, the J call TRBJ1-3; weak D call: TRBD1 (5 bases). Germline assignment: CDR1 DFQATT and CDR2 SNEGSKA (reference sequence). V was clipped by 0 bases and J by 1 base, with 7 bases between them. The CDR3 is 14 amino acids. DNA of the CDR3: TGCAGTGCTAGAGATCGGACATCTGGAAACACCATATATTTT. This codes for CSARDRTSGNTIYF.

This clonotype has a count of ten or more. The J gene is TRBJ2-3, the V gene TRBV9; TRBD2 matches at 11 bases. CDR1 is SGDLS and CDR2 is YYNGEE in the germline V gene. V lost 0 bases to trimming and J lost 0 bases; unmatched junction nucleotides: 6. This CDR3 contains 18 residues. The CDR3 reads CASSVDELAGGSTDTQYF. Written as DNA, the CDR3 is TGTGCCAGCAGCGTAGATGAGCTAGCGGGGGGAAGCACAGATACGCAGTATTTT.

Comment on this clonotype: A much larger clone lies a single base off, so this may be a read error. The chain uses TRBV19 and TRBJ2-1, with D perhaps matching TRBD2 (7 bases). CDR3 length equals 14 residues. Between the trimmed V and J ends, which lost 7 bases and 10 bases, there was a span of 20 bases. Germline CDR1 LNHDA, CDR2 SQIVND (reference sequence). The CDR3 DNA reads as TGTGCCAGTACTTCCCCGGGGGGCAGATTGGAGCAGTTCTTC. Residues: CASTSPGGRLEQFF.